These 2 T cell receptor beta chains originate from one sample sequenced in a study of PD-L1 blockade in urothelial cancer. As to time point: pretreatment peripheral blood. The table came from immunoSEQ multiplex PCR; TCRdb's copy has only in-frame clones and leaves some out. The repertoire holds around 68,000 clones, with 75% to 85% as singletons. The material sequenced was PBMCs, taken around atezolizumab (anti-PD-L1) treatment. All receptors derive from a man aged 65 to 79 with urothelial cancer.

Only a few counts were recorded for this clone. The rearrangement uses TRBV28 and TRBJ2-2; D not resolved. Germline CDR1 is MDHEN and CDR2 is SYDVKM. The CDR3 extends over 14 amino acids. Between the trimmed V and J ends, which lost 2 bases and 5 bases, there was a span of 9 bases. The CDR3 region is CASSLGLGTGELFF. Here the CDR3 DNA reads TGTGCCAGCAGTTTAGGTCTAGGTACCGGGGAGCTGTTTTTT.

The gene calls are TRBV4-2 and TRBJ2-5, with D possibly matching TRBD2 (6 bases). Per the germline V gene, CDR1 is LGHNA and CDR2 is YNFKEQ. The CDR3 contains 14 residues. Trimming shortened V by 0 bases and J by 4 bases, and 9 bases separated the two germline ends. The CDR3 sequence: CASSQDPGGETQYF. The CDR3 nucleotides read TGTGCCAGCAGCCAAGATCCCGGGGGAGAGACCCAGTACTTC.